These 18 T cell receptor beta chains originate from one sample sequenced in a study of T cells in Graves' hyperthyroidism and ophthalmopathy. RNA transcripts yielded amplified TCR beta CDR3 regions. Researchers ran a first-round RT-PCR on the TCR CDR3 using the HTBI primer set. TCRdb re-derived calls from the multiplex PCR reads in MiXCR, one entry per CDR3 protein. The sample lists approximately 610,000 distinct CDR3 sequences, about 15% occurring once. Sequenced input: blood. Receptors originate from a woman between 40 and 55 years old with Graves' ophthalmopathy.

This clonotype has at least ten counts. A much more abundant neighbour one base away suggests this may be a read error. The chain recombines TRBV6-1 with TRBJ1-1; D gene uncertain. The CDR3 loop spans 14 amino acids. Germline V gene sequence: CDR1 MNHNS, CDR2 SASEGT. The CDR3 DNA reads TGTGCCAGCATCGCCAAGCACCTGAACGCTGAAGCTTTCTTT. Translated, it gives CASIAKHLNAEAFF.

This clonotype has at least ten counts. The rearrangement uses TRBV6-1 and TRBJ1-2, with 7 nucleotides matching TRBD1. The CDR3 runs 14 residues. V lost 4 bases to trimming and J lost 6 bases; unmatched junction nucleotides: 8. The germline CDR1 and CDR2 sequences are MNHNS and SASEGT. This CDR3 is CASSAGTVYDGYTF. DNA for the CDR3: TGTGCCAGCAGTGCTGGGACAGTCTACGATGGCTACACCTTC.

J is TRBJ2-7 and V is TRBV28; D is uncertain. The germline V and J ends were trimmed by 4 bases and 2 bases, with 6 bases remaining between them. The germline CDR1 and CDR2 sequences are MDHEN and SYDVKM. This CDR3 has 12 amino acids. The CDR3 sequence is CASSWKPYEQYF. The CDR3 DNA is TGTGCCAGCAGTTGGAAACCCTACGAGCAGTACTTC.

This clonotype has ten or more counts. The CDR3 region has the DNA TGTGCCAGCAGCTGGACTAGCGCGAACACCGGGGAGCTGTTTTTT. This codes for CASSWTSANTGELFF. The rearrangement uses TRBV11-2 and TRBJ2-2, with 9 bases identical to TRBD2. The CDR3 loop spans 15 amino acids. Germline loops: CDR1 SGHAT, CDR2 FQNNGV. V gave up 4 bases and J gave up 0 bases; unmatched junction bases: 0.

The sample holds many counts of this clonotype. In nucleotides, the CDR3 is TGTGCCAGCAGATTGAACAGGGAAAACTATGGCTACACCTTC. Protein product: CASRLNRENYGYTF. This sequence joins TRBV12-3 or TRBV12-4 and TRBJ1-2, with D possibly TRBD1 on 6 matching bases. V dropped 6 bases and J dropped 2 bases, with 13 bases sitting between them. The CDR3 loop spans 14 amino acids.

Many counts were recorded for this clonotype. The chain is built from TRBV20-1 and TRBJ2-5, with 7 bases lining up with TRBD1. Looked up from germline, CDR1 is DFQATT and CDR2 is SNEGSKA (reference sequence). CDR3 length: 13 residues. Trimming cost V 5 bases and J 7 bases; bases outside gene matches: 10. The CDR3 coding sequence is TGCAGTGCTCCACTAACAGGGGACGGGACCCAGTACTTC. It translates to CSAPLTGDGTQYF.

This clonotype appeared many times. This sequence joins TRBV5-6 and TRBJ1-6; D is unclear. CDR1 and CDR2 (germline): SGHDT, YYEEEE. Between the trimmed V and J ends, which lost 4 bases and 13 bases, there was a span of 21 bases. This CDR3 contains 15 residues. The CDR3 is CASSRGTPFVSPLHF. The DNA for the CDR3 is TGTGCCAGCAGCCGGGGTACTCCCTTCGTCTCGCCCCTCCACTTT.

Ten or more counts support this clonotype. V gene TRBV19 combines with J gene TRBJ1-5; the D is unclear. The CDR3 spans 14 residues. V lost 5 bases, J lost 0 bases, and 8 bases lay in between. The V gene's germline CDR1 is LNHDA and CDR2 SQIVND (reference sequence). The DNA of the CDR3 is TGTGCCAGTAGTGGCCCCTTTAGCAATCAGCCCCAGCATTTT. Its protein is CASSGPFSNQPQHF.

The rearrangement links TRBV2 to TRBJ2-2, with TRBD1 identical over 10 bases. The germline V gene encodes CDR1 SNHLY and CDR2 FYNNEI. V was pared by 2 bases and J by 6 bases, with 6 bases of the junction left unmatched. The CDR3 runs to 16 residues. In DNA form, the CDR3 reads TGTGCCAGCAGTGAATCCGGGACAGGGGTTTCCGGGGAGCTGTTTTTT. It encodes CASSESGTGVSGELFF.

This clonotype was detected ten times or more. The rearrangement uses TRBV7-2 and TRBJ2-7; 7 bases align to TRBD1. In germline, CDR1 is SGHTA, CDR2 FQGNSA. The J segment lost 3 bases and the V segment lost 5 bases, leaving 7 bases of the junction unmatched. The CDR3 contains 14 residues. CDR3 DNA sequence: TGTGCCAGCAGCACTACTGCAGGGGGCTACGAGCAGTACTTC. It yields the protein CASSTTAGGYEQYF.

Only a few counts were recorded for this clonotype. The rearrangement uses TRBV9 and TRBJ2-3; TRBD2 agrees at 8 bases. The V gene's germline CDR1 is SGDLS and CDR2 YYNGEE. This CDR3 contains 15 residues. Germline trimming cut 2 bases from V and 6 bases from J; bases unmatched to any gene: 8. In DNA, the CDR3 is TGTGCCAGCAGCGTCACCGGGACTAGTGCCGATACGCAGTATTTT. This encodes CASSVTGTSADTQYF.

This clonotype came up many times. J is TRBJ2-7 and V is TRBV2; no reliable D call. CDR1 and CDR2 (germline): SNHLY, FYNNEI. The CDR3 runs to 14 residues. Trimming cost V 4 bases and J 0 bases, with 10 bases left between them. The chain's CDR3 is CASSGSPISYEQYF. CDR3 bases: TGTGCCAGCAGTGGTTCTCCTATCTCCTACGAGCAGTACTTC.

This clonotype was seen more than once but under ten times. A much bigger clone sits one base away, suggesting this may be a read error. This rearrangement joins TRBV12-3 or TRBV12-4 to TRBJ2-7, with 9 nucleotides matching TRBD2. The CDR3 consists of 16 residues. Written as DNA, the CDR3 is TGTGCCAGCAGTTCGACTAGCGGATTCCCCTCCTACGAGCAGTGCTTC. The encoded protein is CASSSTSGFPSYEQCF.

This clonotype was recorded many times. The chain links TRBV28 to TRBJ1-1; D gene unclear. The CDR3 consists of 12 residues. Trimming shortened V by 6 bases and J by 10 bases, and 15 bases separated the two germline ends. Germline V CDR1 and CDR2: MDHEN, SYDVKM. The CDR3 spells CASSSSGVGAFF. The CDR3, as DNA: TGTGCCAGCAGCTCCTCGGGTGTCGGAGCTTTCTTT.

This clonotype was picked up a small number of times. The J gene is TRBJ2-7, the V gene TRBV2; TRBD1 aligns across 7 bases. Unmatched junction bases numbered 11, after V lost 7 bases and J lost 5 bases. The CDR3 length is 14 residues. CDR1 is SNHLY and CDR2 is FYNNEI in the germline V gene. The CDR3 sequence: CASTHDRVNNEQYF. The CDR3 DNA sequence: TGTGCCAGCACCCACGACAGGGTTAATAACGAGCAGTACTTC.

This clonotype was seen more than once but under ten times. The CDR3 nucleotides read TGTGCCAGCAGCTTAAATGAAGGGGAAGCTTTCTTT. It encodes CASSLNEGEAFF. The V call is TRBV11-3, the J call TRBJ1-1; D not resolved. The CDR3 is 12 amino acids. Trimming took 2 bases from V and 8 from J, leaving 9 bases between them. From germline, CDR1 is SGHNT and CDR2 YENEEA.

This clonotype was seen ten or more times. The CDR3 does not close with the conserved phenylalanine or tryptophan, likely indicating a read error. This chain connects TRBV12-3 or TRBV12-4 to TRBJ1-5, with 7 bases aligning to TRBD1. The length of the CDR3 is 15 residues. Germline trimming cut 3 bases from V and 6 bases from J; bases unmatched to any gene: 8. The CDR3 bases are TGTGCCAGCAGTTTCAGACAGGGACTTGGTCAGCCCCAGCATCTT. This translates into CASSFRQGLGQPQHL.

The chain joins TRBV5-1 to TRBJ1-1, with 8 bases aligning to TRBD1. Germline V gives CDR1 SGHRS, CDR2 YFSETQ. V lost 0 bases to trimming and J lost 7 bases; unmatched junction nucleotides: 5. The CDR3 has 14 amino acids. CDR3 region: CASSLAVTGVEAFF. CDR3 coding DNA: TGCGCCAGCAGCTTGGCCGTGACAGGGGTTGAAGCTTTCTTT.